This T cell receptor (beta chain) is from a study of T cell responses to AZD1222 COVID-19 vaccine. Study-wide findings and caveats: Increases in Spike-specific TCR breadth and depth were seen after two AZD1222 doses. Just a handful of AZD1222 recipients tested seropositive at baseline. Donors were mostly white British, more females; clonal diversity possibly underestimated.

The CDR3 contains 16 residues. Per germline, CDR1 SGHDN and CDR2 FVKESK. V was trimmed by 5 bases and J by 0 bases, leaving 13 bases between them. The data were produced by immunoSEQ multiplex PCR, yet TCRdb's version contains in-frame clones alone and is incomplete. The table has 150,000 to 200,000 clones, just over 90% seen once. As to this clone: The antigen is unknown.

The sequenced sample was peripheral blood, obtained 28 days after the second dose of the MenACWY control vaccine. This clonotype originated in an adult who received the MenACWY meningococcal vaccine as a control. The chain employs TRBV14 and TRBJ2-2; D gene uncertain. CDR3 protein: CASSLPHIANTGELFF. The CDR3 DNA reads as TGTGCCAGCAGCTTACCTCACATCGCGAACACCGGGGAGCTGTTTTTT.